This TCR beta chain was retrieved from a study of STAT5B mutations in CD4+ large granular lymphocyte leukemia. Germline CDR1 reads MDHEN; CDR2 reads SYDVKM. This CDR3 has 14 residues. The ends were cut back, 7 bases at V and 7 bases at J, with 17 bases in the middle. Libraries were prepared by immunoSEQ multiplex PCR; TCRdb keeps only in-frame clonotypes and omits some of them. The repertoire holds 20,000 or so clones, with roughly 76% as singletons. The chain combines TRBV28 with TRBJ1-5, with a tentative D call TRBD1 (5 bases). The clonotype was recovered from a human donor in good health. The sample consisted of CD4+ T cells from blood buffy coats. The CDR3 bases are TGTGCCAGCACCGTAGGGGCAGGGAGGCAGCCCCAGCATTTT. It codes for CASTVGAGRQPQHF. The full variable domain, with the rest looked up from reference TRBV28 and TRBJ1-5, is DVKVTQSSRYLVKRTGEKVFLECVQDMDHENMFWYRQDPGLGLRLIYFSYDVKMKEKGDIPEGYSVSREKKERFSLILESASTNQTSMYLCASTVGAGRQPQHFGDGTRLSIL.